The TCR beta chain under discussion was sequenced for a study of T-cell reconstitution after alpha-beta-depleted transplantation in children. It was with unique molecular identifiers that the TCRbeta library was prepared. Via MiXCR, TCRdb re-called the PCR reads, giving one row per CDR3 protein. The sample lists fewer than 150,000 distinct CDR3 sequences, more than 20% occurring once. This CDR3 is built from 13 residues. CDR1 and CDR2 from the germline V gene are SGHRS and YFSETQ. Trimming left V 3 bases short and J 4 bases short, with 7 bases between. The source was PBMCs, mostly from graft donor cells, collected 180 days after TCRalphabeta/CD19-depleted stem cell transplant. The origin of this receptor is a male patient between 2 and 9 years old who had a stem cell transplant for chronic granulomatous disease, so the T cells may come from the graft donor. The rearrangement uses TRBV5-1 and TRBJ2-2; D is uncertain. The CDR3, as DNA: TGCGCCAGCAGCTCCTCAAGCACCGGGGAGCTGTTTTTT. It codes for CASSSSSTGELFF.